This T cell receptor beta chain was found in a study of OX40 agonist ivuxolimab in advanced cancers. Study-level information: Intravenous ivuxolimab was administered to patients every 2 weeks at 0.01 to 10 mg/kg. Age averaged about 66 years (range roughly 23 to 90), and about 86% were male. Prior anti-PD-1, anti-PD-L1 or anti-CTLA-4 therapy did not bar entry, and about 40% had some.

Only in-frame clones appear in the TCRdb table, and some are missing; sequencing was by immunoSEQ multiplex PCR. The table lists around 11,000 clones, 75% to 90% of them singletons. The CDR3 spans 17 residues. V lost 1 base, J lost 2 bases, and 18 bases lay in between. CDR1 is SGHTA, CDR2 FQGNSA, per germline. Sample: CD4+ or CD8+ T cells sorted from blood, taken in a trial of the OX40 agonist ivuxolimab. The V gene is TRBV7-2, the J gene TRBJ2-7; D assignment may be TRBD1 or TRBD2 (5 bases each). This receptor was identified in an adult with an advanced solid tumor such as melanoma, head and neck, liver or kidney cancer. The CDR3 region has the DNA TGTGCCAGCAGCTTAGACTATCTTGGGGGAAGTCCCTACGAGCAGTACTTC. Encoded protein: CASSLDYLGGSPYEQYF.